The rows below give T cell receptor beta chains drawn from one sample of a study of cytomegalovirus exposure and HLA in healthy donors. Repertoires were generated with immunoSEQ multiplex PCR, while TCRdb's copy carries only in-frame clones and drops some. The sample lists about 120,000 clones, about 69% occurring once. Input material: PBMCs. All receptors come from a woman aged 18 to 35 in good health and CMV-seronegative. Each CDR3 is given without its conserved first and last residue. The D gene is left open where the match is weak.

V gene: TRBV19; J gene: TRBJ1-1; D gene: NA; CDR3 protein: ASTMGGGTEAF
V gene: TRBV5-1; J gene: TRBJ1-1; D gene: NA; CDR3 protein: ASSRSKGTPGRTEAF
V gene: TRBV2; J gene: TRBJ1-4; D gene: TRBD1; CDR3 protein: ASREDRWNEKLF
V gene: TRBV5-6; J gene: TRBJ2-3; D gene: NA; CDR3 protein: ASSLEIPRGRTDTQY
V gene: TRBV6-6; J gene: TRBJ1-1; D gene: TRBD1; CDR3 protein: ASALGQRSEAF
V gene: TRBV27; J gene: TRBJ1-1; D gene: TRBD1; CDR3 protein: ASRRQGKAF
V gene: TRBV4-1; J gene: TRBJ1-1; D gene: NA; CDR3 protein: ASSQGRTWRTEAF
V gene: TRBV5-4; J gene: TRBJ2-5; D gene: TRBD2; CDR3 protein: ASTNRGSGGEETQY
V gene: TRBV6-1; J gene: TRBJ1-2; D gene: TRBD1; CDR3 protein: ASFRDRELFGYT
V gene: TRBV6-1; J gene: TRBJ2-1; D gene: TRBD2; CDR3 protein: ASTQTPTGGREQF
V gene: TRBV7-2; J gene: TRBJ2-3; D gene: TRBD2; CDR3 protein: ASSPRAGEVTDTQY
V gene: TRBV7-3; J gene: TRBJ1-6; D gene: TRBD1; CDR3 protein: ASSPRQGYNSPLH
V gene: TRBV30; J gene: TRBJ2-3; D gene: TRBD2; CDR3 protein: AWILAGGTDTQY
V gene: TRBV6-5; J gene: TRBJ1-1; D gene: NA; CDR3 protein: ASSETAMNTEAF
V gene: TRBV30; J gene: TRBJ2-7; D gene: NA; CDR3 protein: AWRGRGSYEQY
V gene: TRBV19; J gene: TRBJ2-7; D gene: NA; CDR3 protein: ASSNRVEQY
V gene: TRBV27; J gene: TRBJ2-7; D gene: NA; CDR3 protein: ASSLSGVLGGLNPYEQY
V gene: TRBV7-2; J gene: TRBJ1-4; D gene: NA; CDR3 protein: ASSFLRDGGGEKLF
V gene: TRBV2; J gene: TRBJ1-2; D gene: TRBD1; CDR3 protein: ASSEAGGQGLFYT
V gene: TRBV29-1; J gene: TRBJ2-3; D gene: NA; CDR3 protein: SVINGVRRDTQY
V gene: TRBV12-5; J gene: TRBJ1-2; D gene: NA; CDR3 protein: ASGLVTGSNYGYT
V gene: TRBV4-2; J gene: TRBJ1-4; D gene: TRBD1; CDR3 protein: ASSWTGSNEKLF
V gene: TRBV7-2; J gene: TRBJ2-3; D gene: TRBD2; CDR3 protein: ASSPGTSGGTDTQY
V gene: TRBV11-2; J gene: TRBJ1-2; D gene: NA; CDR3 protein: ASSLEIVNYGYT
V gene: TRBV10-3; J gene: TRBJ2-7; D gene: TRBD1; CDR3 protein: AISATAGTVLYEQY
V gene: TRBV5-1; J gene: TRBJ2-1; D gene: TRBD2; CDR3 protein: ASSFSSGGALGNEQF
V gene: TRBV5-1; J gene: TRBJ2-7; D gene: TRBD1; CDR3 protein: ASSLGDTGAFEQY
V gene: TRBV5-1; J gene: TRBJ2-7; D gene: TRBD1; CDR3 protein: ASSFTGGQYEQY
V gene: TRBV6-1; J gene: TRBJ1-5; D gene: NA; CDR3 protein: ASRGERYSNQPQH
V gene: TRBV6-5; J gene: TRBJ1-3; D gene: TRBD1; CDR3 protein: ASSVRGRGGNTIY
V gene: TRBV5-1; J gene: TRBJ2-3; D gene: TRBD1; CDR3 protein: ASFRDSRTDTQY
V gene: TRBV2; J gene: TRBJ1-3; D gene: TRBD1; CDR3 protein: ASRGGQGDGNTIY
V gene: TRBV29-1; J gene: TRBJ2-2; D gene: TRBD1; CDR3 protein: SVHWSGTGAGELF
V gene: TRBV27; J gene: TRBJ2-2; D gene: NA; CDR3 protein: ASSLQGAGELF
V gene: TRBV9; J gene: TRBJ2-5; D gene: NA; CDR3 protein: ASSVGGGAGETQY
V gene: TRBV6-5; J gene: TRBJ1-4; D gene: NA; CDR3 protein: ASSYSGMEDEKLF
V gene: TRBV5-1; J gene: TRBJ1-1; D gene: TRBD1; CDR3 protein: ASSPETGTEAF
V gene: TRBV7-8; J gene: TRBJ1-5; D gene: NA; CDR3 protein: ASSLIAGLRDQPQH
V gene: TRBV28; J gene: TRBJ1-6; D gene: NA; CDR3 protein: ASSLPSASPLH
V gene: TRBV11-2; J gene: TRBJ1-5; D gene: NA; CDR3 protein: ASSYTRGQPQH
V gene: TRBV7-8; J gene: TRBJ2-1; D gene: TRBD2; CDR3 protein: ASRPTSGGPYNEQF
V gene: TRBV5-6; J gene: TRBJ1-2; D gene: NA; CDR3 protein: ASSLVRDRGYT
V gene: TRBV9; J gene: TRBJ2-1; D gene: TRBD2; CDR3 protein: ASTGTSGYNEQF
V gene: TRBV2; J gene: TRBJ2-2; D gene: NA; CDR3 protein: ASSDGRVAPGELF
V gene: TRBV28; J gene: TRBJ1-2; D gene: TRBD1; CDR3 protein: ASSEGAVGYT
V gene: TRBV30; J gene: TRBJ2-3; D gene: NA; CDR3 protein: AWSVGGEVSQY
V gene: TRBV4-2; J gene: TRBJ2-1; D gene: NA; CDR3 protein: ASSQESSAYNEQF
V gene: TRBV6-1; J gene: TRBJ2-2; D gene: NA; CDR3 protein: ASSALEGGELF
V gene: TRBV15; J gene: TRBJ1-6; D gene: NA; CDR3 protein: ATSRDRVERPNSPLH
V gene: TRBV5-5; J gene: TRBJ2-2; D gene: TRBD1; CDR3 protein: ASSLTGTGGPNTGELF
V gene: TRBV5-6; J gene: TRBJ1-2; D gene: NA; CDR3 protein: ASRLNDYGYT
V gene: TRBV5-1; J gene: TRBJ1-2; D gene: TRBD1; CDR3 protein: ASSLVGGNYGYT
V gene: TRBV5-8; J gene: TRBJ2-1; D gene: TRBD2; CDR3 protein: ASSSSSGGEQF
V gene: TRBV2; J gene: TRBJ2-3; D gene: NA; CDR3 protein: ASRSDSTDTQY